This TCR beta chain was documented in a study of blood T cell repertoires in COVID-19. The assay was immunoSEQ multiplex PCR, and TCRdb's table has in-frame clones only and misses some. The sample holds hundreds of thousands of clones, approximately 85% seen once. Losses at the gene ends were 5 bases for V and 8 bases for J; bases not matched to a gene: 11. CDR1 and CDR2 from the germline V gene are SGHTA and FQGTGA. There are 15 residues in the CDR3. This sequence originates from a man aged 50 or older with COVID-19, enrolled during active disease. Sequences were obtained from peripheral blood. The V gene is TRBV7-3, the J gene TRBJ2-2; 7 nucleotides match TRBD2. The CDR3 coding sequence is TGTGCCAGCAGCCCTCCGGGCGGGGAGGGTGGGGAGCTGTTTTTT. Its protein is CASSPPGGEGGELFF.